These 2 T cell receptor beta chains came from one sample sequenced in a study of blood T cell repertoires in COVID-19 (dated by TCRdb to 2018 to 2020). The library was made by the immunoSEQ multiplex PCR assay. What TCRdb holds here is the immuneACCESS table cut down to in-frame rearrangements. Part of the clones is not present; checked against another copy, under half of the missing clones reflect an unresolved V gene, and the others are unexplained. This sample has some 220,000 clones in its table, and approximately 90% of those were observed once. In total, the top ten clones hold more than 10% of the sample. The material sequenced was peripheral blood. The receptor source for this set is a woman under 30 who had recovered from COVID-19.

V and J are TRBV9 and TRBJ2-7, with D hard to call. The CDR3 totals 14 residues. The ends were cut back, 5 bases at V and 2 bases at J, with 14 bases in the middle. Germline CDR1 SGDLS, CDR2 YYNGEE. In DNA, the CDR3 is TGTGCCAGCAGTCCTAGGCCGGAAACCTACGAGCAGTACTTC. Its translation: CASSPRPETYEQYF.

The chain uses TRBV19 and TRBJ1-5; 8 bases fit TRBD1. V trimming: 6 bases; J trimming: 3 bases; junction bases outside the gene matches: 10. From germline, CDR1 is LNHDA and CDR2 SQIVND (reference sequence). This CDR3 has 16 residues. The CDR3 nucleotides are TGTGCCAGTAGATCCCCTGACAGGGGTATCAATCAGCCCCAGCATTTT. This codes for CASRSPDRGINQPQHF.